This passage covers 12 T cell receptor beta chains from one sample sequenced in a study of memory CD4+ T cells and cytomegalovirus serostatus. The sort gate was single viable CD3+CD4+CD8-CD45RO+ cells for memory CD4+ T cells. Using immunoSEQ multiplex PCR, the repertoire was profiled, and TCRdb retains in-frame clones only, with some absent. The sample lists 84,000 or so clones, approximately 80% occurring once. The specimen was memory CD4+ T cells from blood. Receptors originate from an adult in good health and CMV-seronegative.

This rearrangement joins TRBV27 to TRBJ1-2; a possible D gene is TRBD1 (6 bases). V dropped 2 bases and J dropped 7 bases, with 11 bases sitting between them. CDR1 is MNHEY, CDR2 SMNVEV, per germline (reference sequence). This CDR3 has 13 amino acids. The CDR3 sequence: CASSLRGAPGYTF. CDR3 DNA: TGTGCCAGCAGTTTAAGGGGGGCGCCTGGCTACACCTTC.

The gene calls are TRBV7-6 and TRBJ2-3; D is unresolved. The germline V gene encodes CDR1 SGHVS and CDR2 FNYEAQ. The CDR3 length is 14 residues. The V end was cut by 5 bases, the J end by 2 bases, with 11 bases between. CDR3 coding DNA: TGTGCCAGCAGCACCAGCCTTATCACAGATACGCAGTATTTT. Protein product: CASSTSLITDTQYF.

The CDR3 DNA follows: TGTGCCAGCAGCCGGGGACAGGGGACCGAGGGCTACACCTTC. Amino acids: CASSRGQGTEGYTF. The genes are TRBV7-2 and TRBJ1-2; 10 bases are shared with TRBD1. Germline lookup yields CDR1 SGHTA and CDR2 FQGNSA. The CDR3 sequence is 14 residues long. Trimming removed 5 bases from V and 8 bases from J; junction bases left unmatched: 8.

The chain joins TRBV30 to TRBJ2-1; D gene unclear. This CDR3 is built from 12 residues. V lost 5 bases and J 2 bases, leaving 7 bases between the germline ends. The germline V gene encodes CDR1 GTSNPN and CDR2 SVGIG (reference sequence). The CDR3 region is CAWSRTYNEQFF. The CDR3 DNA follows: TGTGCCTGGTCACGGACCTACAATGAGCAGTTCTTC.

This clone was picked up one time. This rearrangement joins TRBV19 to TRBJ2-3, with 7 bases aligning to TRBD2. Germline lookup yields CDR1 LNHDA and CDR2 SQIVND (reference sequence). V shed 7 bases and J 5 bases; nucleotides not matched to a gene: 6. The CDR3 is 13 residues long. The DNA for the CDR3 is TGTGCCAGTATTTCCTGGGGGGGAGATACGCAGTATTTT. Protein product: CASISWGGDTQYF. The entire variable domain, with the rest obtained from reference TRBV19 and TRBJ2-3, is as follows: DGGITQSPKYLFRKEGQNVTLSCEQNLNHDAMYWYRQDPGQGLRLIYYSQIVNDFQKGDIAEGYSVSREKKESFPLTVTSAQKNPTAFYLCASISWGGDTQYFGPGTRLTVL.

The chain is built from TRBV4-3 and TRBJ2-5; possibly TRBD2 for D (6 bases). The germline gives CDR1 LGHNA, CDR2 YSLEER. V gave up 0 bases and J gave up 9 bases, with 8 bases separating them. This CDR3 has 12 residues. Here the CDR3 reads CASSQDPGAQYF. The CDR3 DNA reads TGCGCCAGCAGCCAAGATCCGGGGGCCCAGTACTTC.

CDR3 loop: CASSVEVFEDTGELFF. The CDR3 DNA reads as TGTGCCAGCAGCGTAGAGGTATTTGAGGACACCGGGGAGCTGTTTTTT. V usage is TRBV9 and J usage is TRBJ2-2, with D uncertain. The CDR3 is 16 amino acids. From germline, CDR1 is SGDLS and CDR2 YYNGEE. Trimming pared 0 bases from V and 3 bases from J, leaving 12 bases between.

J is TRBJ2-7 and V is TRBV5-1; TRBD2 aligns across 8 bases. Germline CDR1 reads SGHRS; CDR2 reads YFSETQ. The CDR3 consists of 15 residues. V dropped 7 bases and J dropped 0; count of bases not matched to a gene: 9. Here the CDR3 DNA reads TGCGCCAGCCAACCGGGGGGGGCAAACTCCTACGAGCAGTACTTC. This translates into CASQPGGANSYEQYF.

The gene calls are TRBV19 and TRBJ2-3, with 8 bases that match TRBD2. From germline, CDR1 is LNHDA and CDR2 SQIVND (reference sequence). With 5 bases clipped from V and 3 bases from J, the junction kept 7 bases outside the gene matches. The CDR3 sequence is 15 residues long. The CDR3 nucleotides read TGTGCCAGTAGTGCTGATAGCGGGGCTACAGATACGCAGTATTTT. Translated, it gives CASSADSGATDTQYF.

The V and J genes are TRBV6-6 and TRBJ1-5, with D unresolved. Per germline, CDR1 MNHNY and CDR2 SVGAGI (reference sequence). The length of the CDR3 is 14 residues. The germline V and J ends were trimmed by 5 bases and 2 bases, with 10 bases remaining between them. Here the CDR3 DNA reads TGTGCCAGCAGTCCATGGCAGGGCAATCAGCCCCAGCATTTT. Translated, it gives CASSPWQGNQPQHF.

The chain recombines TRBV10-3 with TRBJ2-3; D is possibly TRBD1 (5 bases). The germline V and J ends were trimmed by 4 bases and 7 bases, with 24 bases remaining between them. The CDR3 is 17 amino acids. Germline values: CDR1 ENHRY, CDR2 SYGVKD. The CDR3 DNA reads TGTGCCATCAGTGGGGGAACGACAGTGGGCTTAGGGAATACGCAGTATTTT. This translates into CAISGGTTVGLGNTQYF.

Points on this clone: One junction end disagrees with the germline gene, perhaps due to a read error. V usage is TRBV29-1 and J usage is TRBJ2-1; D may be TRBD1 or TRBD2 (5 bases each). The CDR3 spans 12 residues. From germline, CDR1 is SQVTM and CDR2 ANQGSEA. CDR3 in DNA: TGCAGCGCCTTGCCCGGTGGGGGTCAAAGAATCTTC. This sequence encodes CSALPGGGQRIF.